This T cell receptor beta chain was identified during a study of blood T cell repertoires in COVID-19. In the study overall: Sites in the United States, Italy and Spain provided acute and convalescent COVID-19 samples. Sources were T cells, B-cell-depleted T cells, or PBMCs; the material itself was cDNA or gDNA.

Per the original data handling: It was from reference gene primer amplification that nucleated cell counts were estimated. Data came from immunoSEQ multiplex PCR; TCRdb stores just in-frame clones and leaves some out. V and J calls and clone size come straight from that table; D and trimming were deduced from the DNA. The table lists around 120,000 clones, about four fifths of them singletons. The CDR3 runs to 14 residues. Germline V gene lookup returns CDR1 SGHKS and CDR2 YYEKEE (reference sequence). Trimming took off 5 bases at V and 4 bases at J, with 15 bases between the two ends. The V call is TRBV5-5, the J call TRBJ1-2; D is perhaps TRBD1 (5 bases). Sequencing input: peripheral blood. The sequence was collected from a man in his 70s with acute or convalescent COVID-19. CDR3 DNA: TGTGCCAGCAGGGCCCCGGGGGATGCCTATGGCTACACCTTC. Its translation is CASRAPGDAYGYTF.